What follows are 11 T cell receptor beta chains derived from one specimen sequenced in a study of blood T cells in healthy people across ages. The second PCR ran about 6 to 12 cycles with a sample-barcoded 5' primer and J-beta primers. TCRdb re-called the 5' RACE reads through MiXCR, storing one row per CDR3 protein. The sample yields about 1.1 million distinct CDR3 sequences, 35% to 45% seen once. Sequencing input: blood. The receptor set was obtained from a man aged 18 to 30 in good health.

The rearrangement links TRBV7-9 to TRBJ1-1; D gene ambiguous. The germline V gene has CDR1 SEHNR and CDR2 FQNEAQ (reference sequence). Trimming took 4 bases from V and 11 from J, leaving 20 bases between them. The CDR3 consists of 14 residues. The CDR3 spells CASSSDSTLGEAFF. CDR3 in DNA: TGTGCCAGCAGCTCCGACTCAACATTGGGCGAGGCTTTCTTT. Drawing the rest from reference TRBV7-9 and TRBJ1-1, the complete variable domain is DTGVSQNPRHKITKRGQNVTFRCDPISEHNRLYWYRQTLGQGPEFLTYFQNEAQLEKSRLLSDRFSAERPKGSFSTLEIQRTEQGDSAMYLCASSSDSTLGEAFFGQGTRLTVV.

The rearrangement uses TRBV29-1 and TRBJ2-5; D is tentatively TRBD1 or TRBD2 (5 bases each). Germline lookup yields CDR1 SQVTM and CDR2 ANQGSEA. CDR3 length: 13 residues. V gave up 5 bases and J gave up 2 bases, with 12 bases separating them. The CDR3 is CSVRDTGQETQYF. The CDR3 nucleotides are TGCAGCGTTCGGGATACAGGACAAGAGACCCAGTACTTC.

This clonotype was found a few times. The chain links TRBV6-6 to TRBJ1-1, with unresolved D. Looked up from germline, CDR1 is MNHNY and CDR2 is SVGAGI (reference sequence). The CDR3 sequence is 14 residues long. Trimming took 1 base from V and 4 from J, leaving 10 bases between them. In DNA form, the CDR3 reads TGTGCCAGCAGTTACTTAGAGAGGGTCACTGAAGCTTTCTTT. This translates into CASSYLERVTEAFF.

This clonotype was detected only a few times. The genes are TRBV27 and TRBJ1-1; 7 bases are a match to TRBD1. The germline V gene has CDR1 MNHEY and CDR2 SMNVEV (reference sequence). With V trimmed by 5 bases and J by 4 bases, 10 bases remained unmatched. The length of the CDR3 is 15 residues. The CDR3 nucleotides are TGTGCCAGCAGTATAAGCCAGGGGGTGGTCACTGAAGCTTTCTTT. Translating it yields CASSISQGVVTEAFF.

This clonotype was found a few times. This chain connects TRBV7-9 to TRBJ2-5; TRBD2 aligns across 8 bases. J gave up 4 bases and V 5 bases, and 3 bases lay outside the gene matches. Looked up from germline, CDR1 is SEHNR and CDR2 is FQNEAQ (reference sequence). The length of the CDR3 is 13 residues. CDR3 bases: TGTGCCAGCAGCCACAGCGGGGGAGAGACCCAGTACTTC. Translated: CASSHSGGETQYF.

The chain links TRBV20-1 to TRBJ1-2; D is undetermined. Germline V gene lookup returns CDR1 DFQATT and CDR2 SNEGSKA (reference sequence). This CDR3 is built from 12 residues. Trimming pared 6 bases from V and 8 bases from J, leaving 16 bases between. Here the CDR3 reads CSAWTPMGGYTF. In DNA form, the CDR3 reads TGCAGTGCATGGACTCCCATGGGGGGCTACACCTTC.

The chain uses TRBV4-3 and TRBJ1-5, with 7 bases matching TRBD1. Germline CDR1 reads LGHNA; CDR2 reads YSLEER. Trimming removed 0 bases from V and 7 bases from J; junction bases left unmatched: 9. The CDR3 runs to 16 residues. The CDR3 DNA sequence: TGCGCCAGCAGCCAAGATTTGGGACAGAGTCCCCAGCCCCAGCATTTT. Translating gives CASSQDLGQSPQPQHF.

This clonotype showed up just a few times. The chain recombines TRBV12-3 or TRBV12-4 with TRBJ2-1; no definite D call. CDR3 length: 18 residues. Between the trimmed V and J ends, which lost 3 bases and 0 bases, there was a span of 18 bases. The CDR3 is CASSFSGTHSSSYNEQFF. The CDR3 DNA sequence: TGTGCCAGCAGTTTTTCCGGAACCCACAGTAGCTCCTACAATGAGCAGTTCTTC.

The chain is built from TRBV28 and TRBJ2-1; TRBD2 matches at 7 bases. Germline CDR1 and CDR2: MDHEN and SYDVKM. The CDR3 spans 14 residues. V gave up 4 bases and J gave up 3 bases; unmatched junction bases: 3. The CDR3 DNA follows: TGTGCCAGCAGTTGGGGGGGTCTCTACAATGAGCAGTTCTTC. It specifies CASSWGGLYNEQFF.

CDR3 nucleotides: TGCAGTGCTAGAGGACAGGGCGGGAGTGAAGCTTTCTTT. It specifies CSARGQGGSEAFF. V and J are TRBV20-1 and TRBJ1-1; 7 bases fit TRBD1. Germline CDR1 reads DFQATT; CDR2 reads SNEGSKA (reference sequence). V gave up 1 base and J gave up 7 bases; unmatched junction bases: 6. The CDR3 sequence is 13 residues long.

This clonotype came up many times. The gene calls are TRBV13 and TRBJ2-3; no definite D call. V dropped 4 bases and J dropped 4 bases, with 12 bases sitting between them. The length of the CDR3 is 14 residues. Germline-derived CDR1 and CDR2 are PRHDT and FYEKMQ (reference sequence). The CDR3 nucleotides read TGTGCCAGCAGCTCTAGGACCCGGTCAGATACGCAGTATTTT. Translation gives CASSSRTRSDTQYF. Complete variable domain (other parts from reference TRBV13 and TRBJ2-3): AAGVIQSPRHLIKEKRETATLKCYPIPRHDTVYWYQQGPGQDPQFLISFYEKMQSDKGSIPDRFSAQQFSDYHSELNMSSLELGDSALYFCASSSRTRSDTQYFGPGTRLTVL.